This entry lists 17 T cell receptor beta chains sequenced from one sample in a study of T cells in Graves' hyperthyroidism and ophthalmopathy. Amplified regions were TCR beta CDR3 sequences from RNA transcripts. When the TCR CDR3 underwent first-round RT-PCR, the HTBI primer set was used. MiXCR was run by TCRdb on the multiplex PCR reads, yielding one entry per CDR3 protein. Of hundreds of thousands of distinct CDR3 sequences listed, roughly 14% are singletons. Sequenced material: blood. These receptors originate from a man younger than 30 with Graves' ophthalmopathy.

Of note for this clonotype: A much bigger clone sits one base away, suggesting this may be a read error. The chain couples TRBV5-1 to TRBJ1-3, with a possible D match to TRBD1 (5 bases). Trimming took off 4 bases at V and 0 bases at J, with 11 bases between the two ends. The CDR3 consists of 15 residues. CDR1 is SGHRS, CDR2 YFSETQ, per germline. The CDR3 DNA reads TGCGCCAGCAGCGTGGGACTGCCCTCTGGAAACACCATATATTTT. This translates into CASSVGLPSGNTIYF.

This clonotype came up many times. The chain is built from TRBV18 and TRBJ1-1; D unresolved. V dropped 3 bases and J dropped 1 base, with 15 bases sitting between them. CDR1 and CDR2 from the germline V gene are KGHSH and LQKENI. This CDR3 region has 16 residues. The CDR3 DNA follows: TGTGCCAGCTCACCCAGGACTCCCAGTTGGAACACTGAAGCTTTCTTT. The encoded protein is CASSPRTPSWNTEAFF.

At least ten counts were recorded for this clonotype. The chain links TRBV13 to TRBJ2-7; 8 nucleotides align to TRBD1. With 5 bases clipped from V and 4 bases from J, the junction kept 7 bases outside the gene matches. This CDR3 has 14 amino acids. Germline V gene sequence: CDR1 PRHDT, CDR2 FYEKMQ (reference sequence). CDR3 protein: CASSLRDRLYEQYF. Written as DNA, the CDR3 is TGTGCCAGCAGCCTCCGGGACAGGTTATACGAGCAGTACTTC.

This clonotype was detected ten times or more. The chain uses TRBV18 and TRBJ1-2; tentative D call: TRBD1 (6 bases). CDR3 size: 14 residues. With 4 bases removed from V and 6 bases from J, the gap between germline ends came to 15 bases. Germline assignment: CDR1 KGHSH and CDR2 LQKENI. The CDR3 DNA is TGTGCCAGCTCACGTTTCGGGGGCTCGGATGGCTACACCTTC. It translates to CASSRFGGSDGYTF.

The chain combines TRBV10-3 with TRBJ1-1, with a tentative D call TRBD1 (5 bases). Trimming took off 8 bases at V and 4 bases at J, with 14 bases between the two ends. The CDR3 covers 13 residues. The germline CDR1 and CDR2 sequences are ENHRY and SYGVKD. Here the CDR3 DNA reads TGTGCCATCTCTTCAGGGCAGGGCACTGAAGCTTTCTTT. This encodes CAISSGQGTEAFF.

This clonotype was detected many times. The V gene is TRBV10-3, the J gene TRBJ2-3; maybe TRBD1 (5 bases). The CDR3 loop spans 15 amino acids. Trimming left V 0 bases short and J 3 bases short, with 10 bases between. CDR1 is ENHRY, CDR2 SYGVKD, per germline. DNA of the CDR3: TGTGCCATCAGTGAGTCGTCAGGGCGGACAGATACGCAGTATTTT. Protein sequence: CAISESSGRTDTQYF.

This clonotype was seen ten or more times. This chain links TRBV3-1 with TRBJ2-7; a weak D match, TRBD2 (5 bases). The CDR3 sequence is 14 residues long. Germline V gene data show CDR1 as LGHDT and CDR2 as YNNKEL (reference sequence). V was shortened by 3 bases and J by 5 bases, with 14 bases between the two germline ends. CDR3 bases: TGTGCCAGCAGCCATAGAGGGCTACGGGACGAGCAGTACTTC. This codes for CASSHRGLRDEQYF.

There are many counts of this clonotype. The V gene is TRBV7-9, the J gene TRBJ2-7, with D perhaps assigned TRBD1 or TRBD2 (7 bases each). V lost 5 bases and J lost 6, with 20 bases in between. The CDR3 has 15 amino acids. Germline loops: CDR1 SEHNR, CDR2 FQNEAQ (reference sequence). The CDR3 bases are TGTGCCAGCAGCACTGTGACAGGGCGGGGGCTCGAGCAGTACTTC. This gives the protein CASSTVTGRGLEQYF.

The table lists this clonotype with a few counts. V is TRBV29-1 and J is TRBJ1-1; 11 bases map to TRBD1. J was trimmed by 2 bases and V by 0 bases; bases with no gene match: 5. The CDR3 is 16 residues long. CDR1 is SQVTM, CDR2 ANQGSEA, per germline. CDR3 sequence reads: CSVEDKGTGGNTEAFF. The CDR3 coding sequence is TGCAGCGTTGAAGACAAGGGGACAGGGGGAAACACTGAAGCTTTCTTT.

In its sample, this clonotype was seen many times. The V gene is TRBV4-2, the J gene TRBJ2-7; a possible D gene is TRBD2 (8 bases). The ends were cut back, 1 base at V and 6 bases at J, with 13 bases in the middle. This CDR3 is 14 amino acids long. From germline, CDR1 is LGHNA and CDR2 YNFKEQ. The CDR3 region is CASSQAGGGTEQYF. DNA of the CDR3: TGTGCCAGCAGCCAAGCGGGAGGGGGCACCGAGCAGTACTTC.

This clonotype was observed at least ten times. This rearrangement joins TRBV10-3 to TRBJ1-2, with TRBD1 matching over 10 bases. This CDR3 region has 14 residues. Per germline, CDR1 ENHRY and CDR2 SYGVKD. Germline trimming cut 6 bases from V and 5 bases from J; bases unmatched to any gene: 6. Here the CDR3 DNA reads TGTGCCATCAGCAGTGGACAGGGGGGGTATGGCTACACCTTC. It specifies CAISSGQGGYGYTF.

This clonotype came up many times. V is TRBV7-9 and J is TRBJ2-7; D is unresolved. Germline lookup yields CDR1 SEHNR and CDR2 FQNEAQ (reference sequence). The CDR3 contains 15 residues. Between the trimmed V and J ends, which lost 4 bases and 5 bases, there was a span of 18 bases. The CDR3 DNA follows: TGTGCCAGCAGCTCCCCGGCCGGTCGAATCCACGAGCAGTACTTC. It specifies CASSSPAGRIHEQYF.

This clonotype was observed many times. The rearrangement links TRBV30 to TRBJ1-2; 8 nucleotides agree with TRBD1. This CDR3 has 13 residues. J gave up 7 bases and V 1 base, and 5 bases lay outside the gene matches. CDR1 is GTSNPN, CDR2 SVGIG, per germline (reference sequence). DNA of the CDR3: TGTGCCTGGAGTGCGGACAGGGCGGGTGGCTACACCTTC. Residues: CAWSADRAGGYTF.

This clonotype came up a few times. V usage is TRBV11-2 and J usage is TRBJ2-5; the D gene is possibly TRBD1 (6 bases). V lost 7 bases to trimming and J lost 2 bases, with 14 bases between them. This CDR3 is 14 amino acids long. CDR1 and CDR2 from the germline V gene are SGHAT and FQNNGV. The CDR3 region is CASNPKGEQETQYF. In nucleotides, the CDR3 is TGTGCCAGCAACCCTAAGGGGGAGCAAGAGACCCAGTACTTC. The variable domain in full, completed from reference TRBV11-2 and TRBJ2-5, reads EAGVAQSPRYKIIEKRQSVAFWCNPISGHATLYWYQQILGQGPKLLIQFQNNGVVDDSQLPKDRFSAERLKGVDSTLKIQPAKLEDSAVYLCASNPKGEQETQYFGPGTRLLVL.

The chain links TRBV10-3 to TRBJ2-3, with TRBD2 matching 12 bases. The germline gives CDR1 ENHRY, CDR2 SYGVKD. This CDR3 spans 16 amino acids. The V gene end was trimmed by 4 bases and the J gene end by 2 bases; junction bases not matched to a gene: 4. The CDR3 nucleotides are TGTGCCATCAGTGGCGGACTAGCGGGGCCCACAGATACGCAGTATTTT. This codes for CAISGGLAGPTDTQYF.

This chain uses TRBV12-3 or TRBV12-4 with TRBJ2-5; 9 bases match TRBD2. The CDR3 has 15 residues. The V gene end was trimmed by 6 bases and the J gene end by 5 bases; junction bases not matched to a gene: 10. This chain's CDR3 is CASRDSGSGWETQYF. CDR3 coding DNA: TGTGCCAGCAGGGATAGCGGGAGCGGGTGGGAGACCCAGTACTTC.

The rearrangement uses TRBV25-1 and TRBJ2-7; tentative D call: TRBD2 (6 bases). Trimming stripped 3 bases from V and 4 bases from J, with 22 bases between. The germline V gene encodes CDR1 MGHDK and CDR2 SYGVNS. This CDR3 is built from 17 residues. CDR3 bases: TGTGCCAGCAGTGATCGTTCGACTAGAGGCATCTGGTACGAGCAGTACTTC. Translation gives CASSDRSTRGIWYEQYF.